The present T cell receptor beta chain was sequenced within a study of T cells after yellow fever vaccination. Germline-derived CDR1 and CDR2 are SGHDT and YYEEEE. J lost 7 bases, V lost 4 bases, and 15 bases had no gene match. The CDR3 is made up of 18 amino acids. TCRdb reprocessed the 5' RACE reads via MiXCR and lists one record per CDR3 protein. Counted here are 620,000 or so distinct CDR3 sequences, around a sixth occurring once; the ten biggest clones make up 15% to 20%. The source was PBMCs, collected around 5 days after the first yellow fever vaccination. J is TRBJ1-4 and V is TRBV5-6; TRBD1 matches 11 bases. This receptor was obtained from a man aged 18-30 years who received the YFV17D yellow fever vaccine. CDR3 loop: CASSVSMRPGTGGEKLFF. Here the CDR3 DNA reads TGTGCCAGCAGCGTTTCAATGAGGCCCGGGACAGGGGGTGAAAAACTGTTTTTT. The variable domain in full, completed from reference TRBV5-6 and TRBJ1-4, reads DAGVTQSPTHLIKTRGQQVTLRCSPKSGHDTVSWYQQALGQGPQFIFQYYEEEERQRGNFPDRFSGHQFPNYSSELNVNALLLGDSALYLCASSVSMRPGTGGEKLFFGSGTQLSVL.